This entry lists 23 T cell receptor beta chains sequenced from one sample in a study of vaccination effects on CD4 cells after COVID-19. The table came from immunoSEQ multiplex PCR; TCRdb's copy has only in-frame clones and leaves some out. The profile shows fewer than 25,000 clones, 77% of them singletons. ViraFEST expansion of antigen-specific CD4+ T cells with viral peptide pools preceded sequencing. With nine to eleven days of culture completed, CD4+ T cells were isolated. As their vaccination, participants received two doses of either BNT162b2 or mRNA-1273. Their recognized antigens are unknown. The sample consisted of CD4+ T cells from PBMCs cultured with HCoV-NL63 spike peptides, taken after COVID-19 vaccination. These receptor sequences come from a human donor who received a COVID-19 vaccine.

The CDR3: CASSLESGAEAFF. CDR3 bases: TGTGCCAGCAGCTTAGAGTCAGGGGCTGAAGCTTTCTTT. This chain links TRBV11-2 with TRBJ1-1, with D possibly matching TRBD1 (6 bases). This CDR3 comprises 13 residues. V was cut by 0 bases and J by 6 bases, with 8 bases left in between. Germline lookup yields CDR1 SGHAT and CDR2 FQNNGV.

The J gene is TRBJ1-1, the V gene TRBV19; D is perhaps TRBD1 (5 bases). Per the germline V gene, CDR1 is LNHDA and CDR2 is SQIVND (reference sequence). The V end lost 7 bases, the J end lost 0 bases, and 18 bases lay between the germline ends. The CDR3 is made up of 16 amino acids. CDR3 nucleotides: TGTGCCAGTACCTACTCGGGGGGGTCCCTGAACACTGAAGCTTTCTTT. It yields the protein CASTYSGGSLNTEAFF.

This clone showed up just a few times. This sequence joins TRBV27 and TRBJ2-6, with TRBD2 identical over 7 bases. V shed 6 bases and J 4 bases; nucleotides not matched to a gene: 6. CDR3 length equals 15 residues. The germline CDR1 and CDR2 sequences are MNHEY and SMNVEV (reference sequence). The CDR3 loop reads CASRPGGSGANVLTF. The DNA of the CDR3 is TGTGCCAGCAGACCCGGGGGGTCCGGGGCCAACGTCCTGACTTTC.

The chain links TRBV2 to TRBJ1-2, with no clear D. The CDR3 totals 13 residues. Deletions cut 3 bases from V and 3 bases from J, with 8 bases between. Germline V gene sequence: CDR1 SNHLY, CDR2 FYNNEI. The CDR3, as DNA: TGTGCCAGCAGTGACCGGTTATACTATGGCTACACCTTC. It translates to CASSDRLYYGYTF.

As concerns this clone: Additional DNA sequences in this sample encode the identical CDR3. The chain uses TRBV19 and TRBJ1-1; D is unclear. The V end lost 2 bases, the J end lost 1 base, and 5 bases lay between the germline ends. The germline gives CDR1 LNHDA, CDR2 SQIVND (reference sequence). The length of the CDR3 is 13 residues. The CDR3 sequence is CASSISRNTEAFF. The CDR3 nucleotides read TGTGCCAGTAGTATAAGTCGGAACACTGAAGCTTTCTTT.

The V and J genes are TRBV5-6 and TRBJ2-7; either TRBD1 or TRBD2 may supply D (6 bases each). CDR1 and CDR2 from the germline V gene are SGHDT and YYEEEE. Trimming left V 4 bases short and J 4 bases short, with 18 bases between. The CDR3 runs 15 residues. For the CDR3, the DNA is TGTGCCAGCAGCCCCGGGGGCCTGGTGGGTTACGAGCAGTACTTC. Its translation is CASSPGGLVGYEQYF.

The rearrangement uses TRBV5-1 and TRBJ1-1; 8 positions agree with TRBD1. With V trimmed by 4 bases and J by 3 bases, 11 bases remained unmatched. Per the germline V gene, CDR1 is SGHRS and CDR2 is YFSETQ. This CDR3 contains 16 residues. The CDR3 sequence is CASSRKPQGGDTEAFF. The DNA of the CDR3 is TGCGCCAGCAGCCGCAAACCACAGGGGGGGGACACTGAAGCTTTCTTT.

The rearrangement uses TRBV6-5 and TRBJ2-7; a weak D match, TRBD2 (6 bases). Trimming cost V 6 bases and J 4 bases, with 13 bases left between them. CDR1 and CDR2 (germline): MNHEY, SVGAGI. The CDR3 consists of 13 residues. CDR3 nucleotide sequence: TGTGCCAGCAGCCCCCCCGGGGGATACGAGCAGTACTTC. Protein sequence: CASSPPGGYEQYF.

The J gene is TRBJ2-5, the V gene TRBV9; D gene unclear. CDR3 length: 16 amino acids. V was shortened by 0 bases and J by 4 bases, with 16 bases between the two germline ends. The V gene's germline CDR1 is SGDLS and CDR2 YYNGEE. Here the CDR3 reads CASSVGRAGRRETQYF. DNA for the CDR3: TGTGCCAGCAGCGTAGGTCGAGCAGGCCGGAGAGAGACCCAGTACTTC.

The V and J genes are TRBV7-6 and TRBJ2-2; the D is unclear. The germline V gene has CDR1 SGHVS and CDR2 FNYEAQ. The CDR3 totals 11 residues. V lost 6 bases to trimming and J lost 7 bases, with 6 bases between them. The CDR3 bases are TGTGCCAGCAGTGACTTCGGGGAGCTGTTTTTT. It yields the protein CASSDFGELFF.

The V call is TRBV25-1, the J call TRBJ1-1; possibly TRBD1 for D (6 bases). The CDR3 runs 13 residues. The germline gives CDR1 MGHDK, CDR2 SYGVNS. Deletions cut 8 bases from V and 5 bases from J, with 15 bases between. CDR3 in DNA: TGTGCCAGCCGAAGGGGGGCAGGGACTGAAGCTTTCTTT. Amino acid sequence: CASRRGAGTEAFF. The full variable domain, completed using reference TRBV25-1 and TRBJ1-1, is EADIYQTPRYLVIGTGKKITLECSQTMGHDKMYWYQQDPGMELHLIHYSYGVNSTEKGDLSSESTVSRIRTEHFPLTLESARPSHTSQYLCASRRGAGTEAFFGQGTRLTVV.

The chain employs TRBV19 and TRBJ1-1; unclear D gene. Germline CDR1 is LNHDA and CDR2 is SQIVND (reference sequence). CDR3 size: 13 residues. Trimming removed 6 bases from V and 0 bases from J, with 8 bases in between. CDR3 in DNA: TGTGCCAGTAGGGGCCAACTGAACACTGAAGCTTTCTTT. It yields the protein CASRGQLNTEAFF. Together with reference TRBV19 and TRBJ1-1, the CDR3 gives the full variable domain: DGGITQSPKYLFRKEGQNVTLSCEQNLNHDAMYWYRQDPGQGLRLIYYSQIVNDFQKGDIAEGYSVSREKKESFPLTVTSAQKNPTAFYLCASRGQLNTEAFFGQGTRLTVV.

The chain carries TRBV5-1 and TRBJ2-3; perhaps TRBD2 as D (7 bases). The V end lost 0 bases, the J end lost 2 bases, and 16 bases lay between the germline ends. CDR1 SGHRS and CDR2 YFSETQ come from the germline V gene. This CDR3 spans 17 amino acids. The CDR3 nucleotides are TGCGCCAGCAGCTTGGGGGGGGGCCCCTTACCCACAGATACGCAGTATTTT. It encodes CASSLGGGPLPTDTQYF. The variable domain in full, with the rest retrieved from reference TRBV5-1 and TRBJ2-3, is KAGVTQTPRYLIKTRGQQVTLSCSPISGHRSVSWYQQTPGQGLQFLFEYFSETQRNKGNFPGRFSGRQFSNSRSEMNVSTLELGDSALYLCASSLGGGPLPTDTQYFGPGTRLTVL.

This clone was observed a handful of times. The J gene is TRBJ2-7, the V gene TRBV6-5; the D gene is possibly TRBD1 (7 bases). The germline CDR1 and CDR2 sequences are MNHEY and SVGAGI. The CDR3 spans 14 residues. The ends were cut back, 3 bases at V and 3 bases at J, with 12 bases in the middle. The CDR3 region has the DNA TGTGCCAGCAGTTATGGGCAGGGGGGCTACGAGCAGTACTTC. It codes for CASSYGQGGYEQYF.

The chain recombines TRBV25-1 with TRBJ2-1, with 12 bases fitting TRBD2. The CDR3 is made up of 15 amino acids. Germline assignment: CDR1 MGHDK and CDR2 SYGVNS. V dropped 4 bases and J dropped 9; count of bases not matched to a gene: 7. The CDR3 sequence: CASSVLTSGSGEQFF. CDR3 in DNA: TGTGCCAGCAGTGTCCTGACTAGCGGGAGTGGTGAGCAGTTCTTC.

This chain links TRBV6-5 with TRBJ1-4; possibly TRBD1 for D (6 bases). This CDR3 contains 13 residues. The germline CDR1 and CDR2 sequences are MNHEY and SVGAGI. Trimming left V 9 bases short and J 3 bases short, with 11 bases between. The CDR3 nucleotides read TGTGCCAGTCAGGGGTCTGCTAATGAAAAACTGTTTTTT. It yields the protein CASQGSANEKLFF.

The chain carries TRBV3-1 (or the pseudogene TRBV3-2) and TRBJ2-7, with 8 bases identical to TRBD1. V shed 2 bases, J shed 0 bases, and the junction held 9 bases outside the gene matches. Germline CDR1 reads LGHDT; CDR2 reads YNNKEL (reference sequence). The CDR3 is 17 amino acids. The DNA of the CDR3 is TGTGCCAGCAGCCAAACGGACAGGGCCCCGAGCTCCTACGAGCAGTACTTC. It specifies CASSQTDRAPSSYEQYF.

DNA for the CDR3: TGCGCCAGCAGCCAAGTACCACTAGCCTACGAGCAGTACTTC. It codes for CASSQVPLAYEQYF. The rearrangement links TRBV4-1 to TRBJ2-7; D might be TRBD2 (5 bases). CDR1 is MGHRA, CDR2 YSYEKL, per germline. There are 14 residues in the CDR3. Trimming removed 1 base from V and 2 bases from J, with 9 bases in between.

V gene TRBV27 combines with J gene TRBJ2-1, with 7 bases matching TRBD2. V dropped 0 bases and J dropped 1; count of bases not matched to a gene: 3. Germline V gene lookup returns CDR1 MNHEY and CDR2 SMNVEV (reference sequence). The CDR3 runs 16 residues. The CDR3 DNA follows: TGTGCCAGCAGTTTATCTGGGGGGGGATCCTACAATGAGCAGTTCTTC. It encodes CASSLSGGGSYNEQFF.

This chain connects TRBV18 to TRBJ1-6; 8 nucleotides align to TRBD1. The germline V gene has CDR1 KGHSH and CDR2 LQKENI. The J segment lost 11 bases and the V segment lost 3 bases, leaving 12 bases of the junction unmatched. The CDR3 is made up of 16 amino acids. The chain's CDR3 is CASSPTRTGPLAPLHF. In nucleotides, the CDR3 is TGTGCCAGCTCACCCACGAGGACAGGGCCTCTGGCACCCCTCCACTTT.

On this clone: An end of the junction differs from the germline gene, which may be a read error. The chain joins TRBV4-3 to TRBJ2-7, with D possibly being TRBD1 or TRBD2 (5 bases each). CDR1 and CDR2 from the germline V gene are LGHNA and YSLEER. This CDR3 region has 17 residues. The CDR3 DNA reads as TGCGCCAGCAGCCAAGAGGCTCGTGGGACGGCCTCCTCCGAGCAGTACTTC. Its protein is CASSQEARGTASSEQYF.

This chain connects TRBV28 to TRBJ2-3; 7 positions match TRBD2. J was trimmed by 0 bases and V by 5 bases; bases with no gene match: 11. The length of the CDR3 is 17 residues. Per germline, CDR1 MDHEN and CDR2 SYDVKM. CDR3 in amino acids: CASSLTRTRFSTDTQYF. CDR3 coding DNA: TGTGCCAGCAGTCTTACACGGACTAGGTTTAGCACAGATACGCAGTATTTT. The whole variable domain, filled in from reference TRBV28 and TRBJ2-3, reads DVKVTQSSRYLVKRTGEKVFLECVQDMDHENMFWYRQDPGLGLRLIYFSYDVKMKEKGDIPEGYSVSREKKERFSLILESASTNQTSMYLCASSLTRTRFSTDTQYFGPGTRLTVL.

This clone was picked up a small number of times. CDR3 nucleotides: TGTGCCAGCAGCCAAGGGCAGGGAGACTACGAGCAGTACTTC. Translation gives CASSQGQGDYEQYF. This chain links TRBV4-2 with TRBJ2-7; D might be TRBD1 or TRBD2, each matching 5 bases. This CDR3 contains 14 residues. Per germline, CDR1 LGHNA and CDR2 YNFKEQ. Trimming removed 1 base at V and 3 bases at J, with 10 bases between.